This T cell receptor (beta chain) was sequenced for a study of blood T cell repertoires in COVID-19. Study-wide background: The cDNA or gDNA used as material had been derived from T cells, B-cell-depleted T cells, or PBMCs.

In the study's own analysis: Amplification of reference gene primers provided the estimated nucleated cell counts. TCRdb's copy holds only in-frame clones and misses some; the assay was immunoSEQ multiplex PCR. That table is the source of V, J and clone size, and D and trimming were worked out from the DNA. The data show 390,000 or so clones, around 87% seen once. This receptor was taken from a woman under 40 with COVID-19, enrolled during active disease. Sequencing was carried out using peripheral blood.

The CDR3 DNA is TGCGCCAGCAGTATTAGCGGGAGGGACTACGAGCAGTACTTC. It yields the protein CASSISGRDYEQYF. The chain couples TRBV5-1 to TRBJ2-7, with 11 bases matching TRBD2. The CDR3 spans 14 residues. CDR1 and CDR2 (germline): SGHRS, YFSETQ. With V trimmed by 5 bases and J by 3 bases, 4 bases remained unmatched.